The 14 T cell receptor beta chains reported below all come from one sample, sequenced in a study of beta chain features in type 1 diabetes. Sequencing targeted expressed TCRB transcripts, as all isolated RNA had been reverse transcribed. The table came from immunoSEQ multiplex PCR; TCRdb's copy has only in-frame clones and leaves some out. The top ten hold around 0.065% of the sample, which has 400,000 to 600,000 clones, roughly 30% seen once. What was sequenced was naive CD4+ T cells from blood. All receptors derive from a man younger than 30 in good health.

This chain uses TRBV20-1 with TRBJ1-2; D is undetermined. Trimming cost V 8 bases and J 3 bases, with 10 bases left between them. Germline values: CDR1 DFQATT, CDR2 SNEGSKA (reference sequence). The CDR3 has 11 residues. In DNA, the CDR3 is TGCAGTTCCCAGGCGGACTATGGCTACACCTTC. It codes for CSSQADYGYTF.

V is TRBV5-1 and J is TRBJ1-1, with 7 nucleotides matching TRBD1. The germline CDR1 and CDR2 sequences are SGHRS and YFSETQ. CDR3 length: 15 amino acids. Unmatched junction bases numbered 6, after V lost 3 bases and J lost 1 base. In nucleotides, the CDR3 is TGCGCCAGCAGCTCACTGGGACAGTCGAACACTGAAGCTTTCTTT. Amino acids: CASSSLGQSNTEAFF.

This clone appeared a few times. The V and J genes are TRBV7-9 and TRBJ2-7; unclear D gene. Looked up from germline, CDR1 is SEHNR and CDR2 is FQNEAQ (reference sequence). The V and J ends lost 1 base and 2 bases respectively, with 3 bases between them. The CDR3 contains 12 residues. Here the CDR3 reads CASSLETYEQYF. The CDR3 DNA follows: TGTGCCAGCAGCTTAGAGACCTACGAGCAGTACTTC.

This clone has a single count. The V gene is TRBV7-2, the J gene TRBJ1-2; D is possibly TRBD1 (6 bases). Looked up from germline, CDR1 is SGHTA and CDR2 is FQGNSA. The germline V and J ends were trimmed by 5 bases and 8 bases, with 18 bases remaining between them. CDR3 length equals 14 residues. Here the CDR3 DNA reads TGTGCCAGCAGCCCAGACTACAGGGCAGGCGGCTACACCTTC. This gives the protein CASSPDYRAGGYTF.

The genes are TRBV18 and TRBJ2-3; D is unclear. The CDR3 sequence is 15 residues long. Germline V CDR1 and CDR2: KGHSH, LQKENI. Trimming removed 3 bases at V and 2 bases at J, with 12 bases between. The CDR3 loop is CASSPRARPTDTQYF. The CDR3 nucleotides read TGTGCCAGCTCACCCCGGGCTAGGCCCACAGATACGCAGTATTTT.

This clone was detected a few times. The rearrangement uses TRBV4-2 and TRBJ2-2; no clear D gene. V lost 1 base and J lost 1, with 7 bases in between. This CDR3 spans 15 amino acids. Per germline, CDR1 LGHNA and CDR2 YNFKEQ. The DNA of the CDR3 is TGTGCCAGCAGCCAAGGCCACCAGAACACCGGGGAGCTGTTTTTT. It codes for CASSQGHQNTGELFF.

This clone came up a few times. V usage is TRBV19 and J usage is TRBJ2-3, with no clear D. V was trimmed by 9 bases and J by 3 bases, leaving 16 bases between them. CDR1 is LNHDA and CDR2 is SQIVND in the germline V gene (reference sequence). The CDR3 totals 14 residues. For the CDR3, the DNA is TGTGCCAGCGCCGAGAACGCCGGGACAGATACGCAGTATTTT. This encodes CASAENAGTDTQYF.

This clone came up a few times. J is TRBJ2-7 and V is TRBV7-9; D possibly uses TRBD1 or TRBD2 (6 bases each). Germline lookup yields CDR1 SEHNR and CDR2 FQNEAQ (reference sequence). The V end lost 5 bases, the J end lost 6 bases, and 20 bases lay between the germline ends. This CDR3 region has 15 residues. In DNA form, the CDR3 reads TGTGCCAGCAGCCTGATAGGGGGGTTTCTCGGCGAGCAGTACTTC. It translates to CASSLIGGFLGEQYF.

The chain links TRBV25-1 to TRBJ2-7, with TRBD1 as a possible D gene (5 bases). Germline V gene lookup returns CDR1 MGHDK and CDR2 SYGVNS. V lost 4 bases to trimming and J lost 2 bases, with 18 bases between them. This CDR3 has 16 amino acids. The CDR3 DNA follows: TGTGCCAGCAGTGGCCTTACCAATCAGGGCACCTACGAGCAGTACTTC. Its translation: CASSGLTNQGTYEQYF.

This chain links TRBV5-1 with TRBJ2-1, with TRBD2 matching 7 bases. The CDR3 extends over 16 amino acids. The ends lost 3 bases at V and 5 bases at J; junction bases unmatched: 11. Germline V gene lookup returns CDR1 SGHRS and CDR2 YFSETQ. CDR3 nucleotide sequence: TGCGCCAGCAGCTCGGAGGCGCTAGCGGAGCACAATGAGCAGTTCTTC. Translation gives CASSSEALAEHNEQFF.

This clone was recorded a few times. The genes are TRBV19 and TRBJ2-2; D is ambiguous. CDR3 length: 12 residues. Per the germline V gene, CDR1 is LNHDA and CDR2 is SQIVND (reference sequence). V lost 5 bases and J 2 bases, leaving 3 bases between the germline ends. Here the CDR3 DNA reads TGTGCCAGTAGTCACAACACCGGGGAGCTGTTTTTT. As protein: CASSHNTGELFF.

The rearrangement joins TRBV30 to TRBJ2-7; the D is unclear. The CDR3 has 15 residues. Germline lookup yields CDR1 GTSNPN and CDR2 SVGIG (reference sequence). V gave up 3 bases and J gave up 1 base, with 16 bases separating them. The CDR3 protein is CAWRTPLGRSYEQYF. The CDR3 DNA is TGTGCCTGGAGGACGCCGCTCGGGCGTTCCTACGAGCAGTACTTC.

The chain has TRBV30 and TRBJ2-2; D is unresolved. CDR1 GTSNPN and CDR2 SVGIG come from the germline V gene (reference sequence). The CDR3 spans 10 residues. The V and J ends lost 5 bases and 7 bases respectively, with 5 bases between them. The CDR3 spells CAWGNGELFF. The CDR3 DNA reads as TGTGCCTGGGGAAACGGGGAGCTGTTTTTT.

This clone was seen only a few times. CDR3 sequence: CASSRQLSGNTIYF. DNA of the CDR3: TGTGCCAGCAGCCGACAGCTATCTGGAAACACCATATATTTT. The chain is built from TRBV11-2 and TRBJ1-3; the D gene is possibly TRBD1 (5 bases). The CDR3 has 14 amino acids. CDR1 SGHAT and CDR2 FQNNGV come from the germline V gene. The V and J ends lost 5 bases and 1 base respectively, with 9 bases between them.